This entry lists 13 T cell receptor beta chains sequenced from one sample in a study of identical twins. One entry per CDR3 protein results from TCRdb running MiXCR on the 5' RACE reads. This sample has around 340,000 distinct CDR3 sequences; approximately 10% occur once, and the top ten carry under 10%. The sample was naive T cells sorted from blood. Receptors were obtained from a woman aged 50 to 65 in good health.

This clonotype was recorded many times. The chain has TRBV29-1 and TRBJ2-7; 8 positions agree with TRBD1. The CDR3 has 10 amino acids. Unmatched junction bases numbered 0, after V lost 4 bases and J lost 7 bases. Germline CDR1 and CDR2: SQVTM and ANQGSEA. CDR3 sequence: CSVGQGEQYF. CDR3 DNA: TGCAGCGTTGGACAGGGGGAGCAGTACTTC.

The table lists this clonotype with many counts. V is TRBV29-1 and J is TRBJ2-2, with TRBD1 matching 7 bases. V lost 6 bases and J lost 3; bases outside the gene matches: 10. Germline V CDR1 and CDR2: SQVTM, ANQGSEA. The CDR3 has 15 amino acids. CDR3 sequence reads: CSVSRGLIDTGELFF. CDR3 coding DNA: TGCAGCGTAAGCAGGGGGTTAATTGACACCGGGGAGCTGTTTTTT.

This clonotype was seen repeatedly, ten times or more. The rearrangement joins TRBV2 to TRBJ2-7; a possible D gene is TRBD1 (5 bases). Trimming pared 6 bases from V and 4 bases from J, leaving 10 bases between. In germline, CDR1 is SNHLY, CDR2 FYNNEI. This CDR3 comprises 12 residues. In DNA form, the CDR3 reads TGTGCCAGCAGCGAGACAGAGTACGAGCAGTACTTC. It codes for CASSETEYEQYF.

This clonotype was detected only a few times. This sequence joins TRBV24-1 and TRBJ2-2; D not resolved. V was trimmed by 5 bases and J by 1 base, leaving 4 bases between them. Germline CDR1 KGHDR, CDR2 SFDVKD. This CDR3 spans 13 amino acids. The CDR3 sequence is CATSVGNTGELFF. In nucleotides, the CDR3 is TGTGCCACCAGTGTGGGGAACACCGGGGAGCTGTTTTTT.

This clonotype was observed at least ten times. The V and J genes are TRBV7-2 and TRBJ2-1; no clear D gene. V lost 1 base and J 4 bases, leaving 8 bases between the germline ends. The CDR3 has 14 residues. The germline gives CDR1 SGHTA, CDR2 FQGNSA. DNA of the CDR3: TGTGCCAGCAGCTTAGGGACCGAGTACAATGAGCAGTTCTTC. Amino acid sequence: CASSLGTEYNEQFF.

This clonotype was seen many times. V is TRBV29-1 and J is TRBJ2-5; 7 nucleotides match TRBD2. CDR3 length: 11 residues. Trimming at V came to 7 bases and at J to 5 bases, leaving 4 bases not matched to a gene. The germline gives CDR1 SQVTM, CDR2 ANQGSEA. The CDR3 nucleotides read TGCAGCGGCCTACTAGCGGAGACCCAGTACTTC. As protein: CSGLLAETQYF. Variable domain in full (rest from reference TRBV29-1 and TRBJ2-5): SAVISQKPSRDICQRGTSLTIQCQVDSQVTMMFWYRQQPGQSLTLIATANQGSEATYESGFVIDKFPISRPNLTFSTLTVSNMSPEDSSIYLCSGLLAETQYFGPGTRLLVL.

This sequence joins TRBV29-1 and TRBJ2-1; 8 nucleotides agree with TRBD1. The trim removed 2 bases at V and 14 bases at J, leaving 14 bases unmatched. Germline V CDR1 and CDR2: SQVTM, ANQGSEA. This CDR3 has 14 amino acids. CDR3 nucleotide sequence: TGCAGCGTTGAACAGGACAGGGTATTGCAATTGGAGTTCTTC. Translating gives CSVEQDRVLQLEFF.

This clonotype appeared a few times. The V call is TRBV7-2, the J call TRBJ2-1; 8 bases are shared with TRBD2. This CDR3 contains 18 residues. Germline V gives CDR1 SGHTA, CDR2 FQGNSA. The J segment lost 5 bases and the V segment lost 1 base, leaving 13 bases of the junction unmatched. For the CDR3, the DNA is TGTGCCAGCAGCTTAGTTTCATTTGGCCTAGCGGGTCACAATGAGCAGTTCTTC. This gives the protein CASSLVSFGLAGHNEQFF.

The CDR3 DNA sequence: TGCGCCAGCAGCTACTCTTCCTCCTACGAGCAGTACTTC. Its protein product is CASSYSSSYEQYF. The V call is TRBV5-1, the J call TRBJ2-7; D ambiguous. The CDR3 consists of 13 residues. V was pared by 3 bases and J by 0 bases, with 7 bases between. From germline, CDR1 is SGHRS and CDR2 YFSETQ.

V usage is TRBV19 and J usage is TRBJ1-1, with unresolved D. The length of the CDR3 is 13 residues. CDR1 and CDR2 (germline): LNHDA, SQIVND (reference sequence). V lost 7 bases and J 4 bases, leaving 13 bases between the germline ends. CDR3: CASTFWESTEAFF. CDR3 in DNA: TGTGCCAGTACTTTTTGGGAGAGCACTGAAGCTTTCTTT.

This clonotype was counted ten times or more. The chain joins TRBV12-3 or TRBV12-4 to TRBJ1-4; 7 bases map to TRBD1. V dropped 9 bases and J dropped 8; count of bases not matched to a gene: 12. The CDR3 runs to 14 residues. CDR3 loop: CASHPGGGWEKLFF. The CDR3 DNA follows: TGTGCCAGTCATCCAGGGGGAGGATGGGAAAAACTGTTTTTT.

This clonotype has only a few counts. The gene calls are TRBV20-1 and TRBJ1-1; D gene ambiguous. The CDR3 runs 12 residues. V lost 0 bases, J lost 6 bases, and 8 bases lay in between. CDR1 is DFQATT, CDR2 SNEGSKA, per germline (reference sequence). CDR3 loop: CSAREMLPEAFF. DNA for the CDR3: TGCAGTGCTAGAGAGATGTTGCCTGAAGCTTTCTTT.

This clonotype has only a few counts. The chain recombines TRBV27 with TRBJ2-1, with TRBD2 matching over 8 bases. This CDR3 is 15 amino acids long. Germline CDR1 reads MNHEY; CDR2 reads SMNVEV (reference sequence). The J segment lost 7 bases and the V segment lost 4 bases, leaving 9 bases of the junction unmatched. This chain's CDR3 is CASSSRGAGVNEQFF. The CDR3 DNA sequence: TGTGCCAGCAGTTCCCGAGGAGCGGGAGTAAATGAGCAGTTCTTC.